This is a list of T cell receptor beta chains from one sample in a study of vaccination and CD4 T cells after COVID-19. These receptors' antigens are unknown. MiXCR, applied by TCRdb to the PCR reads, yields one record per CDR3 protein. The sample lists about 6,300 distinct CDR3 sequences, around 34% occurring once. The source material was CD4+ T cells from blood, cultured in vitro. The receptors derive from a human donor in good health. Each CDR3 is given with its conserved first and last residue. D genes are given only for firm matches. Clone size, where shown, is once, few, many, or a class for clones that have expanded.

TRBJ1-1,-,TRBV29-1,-,CSVDRAGNTEAFF,TGCAGCGTTGATCGGGCAGGGAACACTGAAGCTTTCTTT
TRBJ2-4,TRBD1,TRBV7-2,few,CASSGRDSWGNIQYF,TGTGCCAGCAGCGGACGGGACAGTTGGGGAAACATTCAGTACTTC
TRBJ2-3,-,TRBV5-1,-,CVSSPRSSTDTQYF,TGCGTCAGCAGCCCTAGGTCAAGCACAGATACGCAGTATTTT
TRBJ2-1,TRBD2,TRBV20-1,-,CSAKGLAYNEQFF,TGCAGTGCTAAGGGACTAGCCTACAATGAGCAGTTCTTC
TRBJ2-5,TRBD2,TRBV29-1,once,CSVVFAGGGETQYF,TGCAGCGTTGTTTTTGCGGGAGGTGGGGAGACCCAGTACTTC
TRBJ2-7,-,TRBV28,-,CASTRTAPYEQYF,TGTGCCAGCACTAGGACGGCTCCCTACGAGCAGTACTTC
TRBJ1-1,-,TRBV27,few,CASSPSRGRTEAFF,TGTGCCAGCAGTCCGTCCCGGGGGCGGACTGAAGCTTTCTTT
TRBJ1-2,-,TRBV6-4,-,CASSDGALGPRYYGYAF,TGTGCCAGCAGTGACGGGGCCCTTGGACCTAGATACTATGGCTACGCCTTC
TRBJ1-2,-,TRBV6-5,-,CASSSGRNYGYTF,TGTGCCAGCAGTTCGGGACGGAACTATGGCTACACCTTC
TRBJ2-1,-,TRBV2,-,CAPSRATHNEQFF,TGTGCCCCTTCCCGGGCTACTCACAATGAGCAGTTCTTC
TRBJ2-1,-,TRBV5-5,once,CASSFGAGDEQFF,TGTGCCAGCAGCTTTGGGGCTGGGGATGAGCAGTTCTTC
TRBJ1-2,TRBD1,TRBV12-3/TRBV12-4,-,CASSRTGRYGYTF,TGTGCCAGCAGTAGGACAGGTCGGTATGGCTACACCTTC
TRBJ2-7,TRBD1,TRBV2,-,CASSVQGGDYEQYF,TGTGCCAGCAGTGTACAGGGGGGAGACTACGAGCAGTACTTC
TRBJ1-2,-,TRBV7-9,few,CASSLAGVNYGYTF,TGTGCCAGCAGCTTAGCGGGGGTTAACTATGGCTACACCTTC
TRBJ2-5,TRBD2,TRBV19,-,CASSTREVQETQYF,TGTGCCAGTAGTACCCGGGAGGTACAAGAGACCCAGTACTTC
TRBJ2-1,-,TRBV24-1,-,CATSDRDSEDEQFF,TGTGCCACCAGTGATCGGGACTCTGAGGATGAGCAGTTCTTC
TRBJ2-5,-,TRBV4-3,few,CASSQDLPGALMGTQYF,TGCGCCAGCAGCCAAGATCTTCCGGGGGCGTTGATGGGGACCCAGTACTTC
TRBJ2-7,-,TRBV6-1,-,CASSSETTSSYEQYF,TGTGCCAGCAGCTCGGAGACGACCTCCTCCTACGAGCAGTACTTC
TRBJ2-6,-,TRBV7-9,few,CASSLARGRLAANVLTF,TGTGCCAGCAGCTTAGCCCGGGGAAGACTGGCGGCCAACGTCCTGACTTTC
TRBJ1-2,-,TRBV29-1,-,CSGSREEDYGYTF,TGCAGCGGTTCCAGGGAGGAGGACTATGGCTACACCTTC
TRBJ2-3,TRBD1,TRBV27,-,CASGLWDRVTDTQYF,TGTGCCAGCGGACTGTGGGACAGGGTCACAGATACGCAGTATTTT
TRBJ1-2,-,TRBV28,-,CASTRPSSGYGYTF,TGTGCCAGCACCAGACCGAGCTCCGGCTATGGCTACACCTTC
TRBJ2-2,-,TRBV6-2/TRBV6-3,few,CASSYSSIYTGELFF,TGTGCCAGCAGTTACTCGAGCATATACACCGGGGAGCTGTTTTTT